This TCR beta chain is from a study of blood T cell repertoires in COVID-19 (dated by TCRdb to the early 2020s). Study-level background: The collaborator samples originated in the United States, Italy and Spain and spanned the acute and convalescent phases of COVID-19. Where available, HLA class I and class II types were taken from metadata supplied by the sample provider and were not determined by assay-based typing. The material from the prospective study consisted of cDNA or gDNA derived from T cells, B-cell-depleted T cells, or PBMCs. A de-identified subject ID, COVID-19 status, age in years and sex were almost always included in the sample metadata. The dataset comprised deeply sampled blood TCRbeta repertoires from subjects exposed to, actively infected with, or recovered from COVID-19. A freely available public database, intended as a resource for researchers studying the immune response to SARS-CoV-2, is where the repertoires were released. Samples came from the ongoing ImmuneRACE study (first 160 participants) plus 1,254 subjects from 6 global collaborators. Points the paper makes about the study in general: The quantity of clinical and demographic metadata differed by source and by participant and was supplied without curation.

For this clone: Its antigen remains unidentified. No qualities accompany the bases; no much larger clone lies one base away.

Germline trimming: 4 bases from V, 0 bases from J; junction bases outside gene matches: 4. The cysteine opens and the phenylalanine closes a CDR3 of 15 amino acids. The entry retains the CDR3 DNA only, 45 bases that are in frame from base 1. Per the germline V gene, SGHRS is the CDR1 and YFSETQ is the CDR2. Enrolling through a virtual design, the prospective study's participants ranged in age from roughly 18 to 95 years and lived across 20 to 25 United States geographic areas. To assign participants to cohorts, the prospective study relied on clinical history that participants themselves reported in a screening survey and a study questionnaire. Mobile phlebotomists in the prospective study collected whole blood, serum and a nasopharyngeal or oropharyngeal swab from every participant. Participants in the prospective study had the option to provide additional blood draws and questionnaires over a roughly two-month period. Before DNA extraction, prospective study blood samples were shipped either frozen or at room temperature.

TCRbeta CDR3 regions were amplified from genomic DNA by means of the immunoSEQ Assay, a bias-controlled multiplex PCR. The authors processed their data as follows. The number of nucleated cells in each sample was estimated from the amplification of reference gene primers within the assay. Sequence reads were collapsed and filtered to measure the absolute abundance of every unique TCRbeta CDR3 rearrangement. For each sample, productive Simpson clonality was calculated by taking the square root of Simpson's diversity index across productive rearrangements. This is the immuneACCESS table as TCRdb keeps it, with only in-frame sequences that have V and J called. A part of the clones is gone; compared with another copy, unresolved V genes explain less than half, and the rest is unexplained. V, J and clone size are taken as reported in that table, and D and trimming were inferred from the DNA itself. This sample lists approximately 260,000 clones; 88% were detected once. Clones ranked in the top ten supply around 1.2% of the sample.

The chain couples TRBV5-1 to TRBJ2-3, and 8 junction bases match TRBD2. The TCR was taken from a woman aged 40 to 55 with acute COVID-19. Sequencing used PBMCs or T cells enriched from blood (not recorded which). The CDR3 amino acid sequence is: CASSAPSGSTDTQYF. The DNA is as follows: TGCGCCAGCAGCGCGCCTAGCGGGAGCACAGATACGCAGTATTTT.